Listed below are T cell receptor beta chains from one sample, sequenced in a study of STAT5B mutations in CD4+ large granular lymphocyte leukemia. Using immunoSEQ multiplex PCR, the repertoire was profiled, and TCRdb retains in-frame clones only, with some absent. Of thousands of clones in the sample, 65% to 80% were seen once. Sequencing was performed on PBMCs. Receptors were obtained from a woman in her sixties or seventies with CD4+ T-cell large granular lymphocyte leukemia. The CDR3 runs from the conserved cysteine through the conserved F or W. The D gene is left open where the match is weak. Not every row has a clone size; where given, it reads once, few, many or a size class.

D: NA
size: NA
V: TRBV2
J: TRBJ1-1
DNA: TGTGCCAGCATTCTGGCGGGGGGAAACACTGAAGCTTTCTTT
CDR3: CASILAGGNTEAFF

D: TRBD1
size: NA
V: TRBV30
J: TRBJ2-3
DNA: TGTGCCTGGAGTGTACCTGGAAGGGGGCGCACAGATACGCAGTATTTT
CDR3: CAWSVPGRGRTDTQYF

D: NA
size: NA
V: TRBV27
J: TRBJ2-7
DNA: TGTGCCAGCAGCTACCGACTAGAAGGGTACGAGCAGTACTTC
CDR3: CASSYRLEGYEQYF

D: NA
size: NA
V: TRBV29-1
J: TRBJ1-6
DNA: TGCAGCGTTAAGCAGGACCGAAATTCACCCCTCCACTTT
CDR3: CSVKQDRNSPLHF

D: NA
size: once
V: TRBV5-8
J: TRBJ2-7
DNA: TGTGCCAGCAGCGGAAGACAGAACGAGCAGTACTTC
CDR3: CASSGRQNEQYF

D: NA
size: medium-sized
V: TRBV19
J: TRBJ1-3
DNA: TGTGCCAGTAGTATTTACCCAGGCGAAGGAAACACCATATATTTT
CDR3: CASSIYPGEGNTIYF

D: TRBD2
size: NA
V: TRBV19
J: TRBJ2-2
DNA: TGTGCCAGTACCCAAGGACTAGCGGTTAGTGGCGGGGAGCTGTTTTTT
CDR3: CASTQGLAVSGGELFF

D: NA
size: NA
V: TRBV5-4
J: TRBJ1-2
DNA: TGTGCCAGCAGCTCCATGGGGGAGGGCTATGGCTACACCTTC
CDR3: CASSSMGEGYGYTF

D: TRBD1
size: NA
V: TRBV7-9
J: TRBJ1-1
DNA: TGTGCCAGCAGCTTAGCGCAGGGGGGGGACACTGAAGCTTTCTTT
CDR3: CASSLAQGGDTEAFF

D: NA
size: NA
V: TRBV6-6
J: TRBJ1-2
DNA: TGTGCCAGCAGTTACTCCGGGGGGGTCTATGGCTACACCTTC
CDR3: CASSYSGGVYGYTF

D: TRBD2
size: NA
V: TRBV6-5
J: TRBJ2-3
DNA: TGTGCCAGCAGGGTAGCGGGGGGTCTTTTGGATACGCAGTATTTT
CDR3: CASRVAGGLLDTQYF

D: TRBD1
size: NA
V: TRBV15
J: TRBJ2-7
DNA: TGTGCCACCAGCAGAGAAGGACAGGGGCTGAGCGAGCAGTACTTC
CDR3: CATSREGQGLSEQYF

D: NA
size: NA
V: TRBV10-1
J: TRBJ1-1
DNA: TGCGCCAGCAGTGTTTCCCCGAGAGGGGACACTGAAGCTTTCTTT
CDR3: CASSVSPRGDTEAFF

D: TRBD2
size: NA
V: TRBV7-2
J: TRBJ2-1
DNA: TGTGCCAGCAGCTTGCTAGCGGCGGGTGAGCAGTTCTTC
CDR3: CASSLLAAGEQFF

D: NA
size: NA
V: TRBV30
J: TRBJ2-2
DNA: TGTGCCTGGAGTGTATCCCGACGCCGTACCGGGGAGCTGTTTTTT
CDR3: CAWSVSRRRTGELFF

D: NA
size: NA
V: TRBV11-2
J: TRBJ1-1
DNA: TGTGCCAGCAGCGGAGCCGGGGCCTACAACACTGAAGCTTTCTTT
CDR3: CASSGAGAYNTEAFF

D: NA
size: NA
V: TRBV11-3
J: TRBJ2-1
DNA: TGTGCCAGCAGCTTAAACCGAAACGATGAGCAGTTCTTC
CDR3: CASSLNRNDEQFF

D: TRBD2
size: NA
V: TRBV4-3
J: TRBJ2-5
DNA: TGCGCCAGCAGCCAAGGGGATGGACTAGCGGGCCCACAAGAGACCCAGTACTTC
CDR3: CASSQGDGLAGPQETQYF

D: TRBD1
size: NA
V: TRBV19
J: TRBJ1-5
DNA: TGTGCCAGTAGCCGGCAAACACAGGGGAGTCAGCCCCAGCATTTT
CDR3: CASSRQTQGSQPQHF

D: NA
size: once
V: TRBV30
J: TRBJ2-1
DNA: TGTGCCTGGAGTGTAGGTCCAGCGGGGCAGTTCTTC
CDR3: CAWSVGPAGQFF

D: NA
size: NA
V: TRBV19
J: TRBJ1-2
DNA: TGTGCCAGTAGTATAGCTGGGGGGAATGTGGATGGCTACACCTTC
CDR3: CASSIAGGNVDGYTF

D: NA
size: NA
V: TRBV30
J: TRBJ1-2
DNA: TGTGCCTGGACTACAGGAAGTGATGGCTACACCTTC
CDR3: CAWTTGSDGYTF

D: NA
size: NA
V: TRBV7-2
J: TRBJ2-7
DNA: TGTGCCAGCAGCTTATACCAAAGGAACTACGAGCAGTACTTC
CDR3: CASSLYQRNYEQYF

D: NA
size: few
V: TRBV20-1
J: TRBJ1-2
DNA: TGCAGTGCCTCTAAGGCAAGGCCCTACACCTTC
CDR3: CSASKARPYTF

D: NA
size: NA
V: TRBV27
J: TRBJ2-1
DNA: TGTGCCAGCAGTTTAGGCATTAACTCCTACAATGAGCAGTTCTTC
CDR3: CASSLGINSYNEQFF

D: TRBD1
size: few
V: TRBV5-6
J: TRBJ2-7
DNA: TGTGCCAGCAGCCTCACGCAGGACAGGGTAGCCTACGAGCAGTACTTC
CDR3: CASSLTQDRVAYEQYF

D: NA
size: once
V: TRBV11-3
J: TRBJ2-2
DNA: TGTGCCAGCAGCTTAGGAGGACTACTTACCGGGGAGCTGTTTTTT
CDR3: CASSLGGLLTGELFF

D: TRBD1
size: NA
V: TRBV18
J: TRBJ2-2
DNA: TGTGCCAGCTCACCACCTACAGGGGTGGACACCGGGGAGCTGTTTTTT
CDR3: CASSPPTGVDTGELFF

D: NA
size: once
V: TRBV6-1
J: TRBJ2-7
DNA: TGTGCCAGCACCCAAAGGGGGGTGGGATCCTACGAGCAGTACTTC
CDR3: CASTQRGVGSYEQYF

D: NA
size: medium-sized
V: TRBV7-8
J: TRBJ1-5
DNA: TGTGCCAGCAGCTTATGGGGGGAGAGCAATCAGCCCCAGCATTTT
CDR3: CASSLWGESNQPQHF

D: NA
size: few
V: TRBV6-5
J: TRBJ2-7
DNA: TGTGCCAGCGGGACACTTTCCTACGAGCAGTACTTC
CDR3: CASGTLSYEQYF

D: TRBD2
size: few
V: TRBV5-6
J: TRBJ2-3
DNA: TGTGCCAGCAGCAAGCGGGGTTTTACCACAGATACGCAGTATTTT
CDR3: CASSKRGFTTDTQYF

D: NA
size: NA
V: TRBV28
J: TRBJ1-1
DNA: TGTGCCAGCAGTGAGGCGGACGGTTATGAAGCTTTCTTT
CDR3: CASSEADGYEAFF

D: TRBD2
size: NA
V: TRBV11-3
J: TRBJ2-3
DNA: TGTGCCAGCAGCTTAGGTCGGGGGGGGGCCCACACAGATACGCAGTATTTT
CDR3: CASSLGRGGAHTDTQYF

D: TRBD2
size: NA
V: TRBV11-3
J: TRBJ2-1
DNA: TGTGCCAGCAGCCAAGTGCGGGGGAACTCCTACAATGAGCAGTTCTTC
CDR3: CASSQVRGNSYNEQFF

D: NA
size: few
V: TRBV14
J: TRBJ1-3
DNA: TGTGCCAGCAGCCAAGGCTGGGGCAGCGGTAACACCATATATTTT
CDR3: CASSQGWGSGNTIYF

D: NA
size: NA
V: TRBV2
J: TRBJ2-3
DNA: TGTGCCAGCAGCGTCACGGGGACGCAGTATTTT
CDR3: CASSVTGTQYF

D: NA
size: NA
V: TRBV2
J: TRBJ1-3
DNA: TGTGCCAGCAGCCCCCCCGGTGGAAACACCATATATTTT
CDR3: CASSPPGGNTIYF

D: NA
size: NA
V: TRBV19
J: TRBJ1-3
DNA: TGTGCCAGTAGAAGAGCGGAGGGCGGAAACACCATATATTTT
CDR3: CASRRAEGGNTIYF

D: NA
size: NA
V: TRBV2
J: TRBJ1-5
DNA: TGTGCCAGCATGAGGGATAGCAATCAGCCCCAGCATTTT
CDR3: CASMRDSNQPQHF

D: NA
size: NA
V: TRBV5-1
J: TRBJ1-1
DNA: TGCGCCAGCAGCTTGGCCGGGGGGGGACTGATGAACACTGAAGCTTTCTTT
CDR3: CASSLAGGGLMNTEAFF

D: NA
size: NA
V: TRBV7-2
J: TRBJ2-2
DNA: TGTGCCAGCAGCTCCCAGGGAGTCCTCACCGGGGAGCTGTTTTTT
CDR3: CASSSQGVLTGELFF

D: NA
size: once
V: TRBV4-1
J: TRBJ1-4
DNA: TGCGCCAGCAGCCAAGTCGCGGGGGCGGAAAAACTGTTTTTT
CDR3: CASSQVAGAEKLFF

D: NA
size: NA
V: TRBV6-4
J: TRBJ1-2
DNA: TGTGCCAGAGGGGACACAAGGATTAACTATGGCTACACCTTC
CDR3: CARGDTRINYGYTF

D: NA
size: NA
V: TRBV30
J: TRBJ2-7
DNA: TGTGCAGCTAACCCCCTACTTGGAGGGTTAACCTACGAGCAGTACTTC
CDR3: CAANPLLGGLTYEQYF

D: TRBD1
size: once
V: TRBV9
J: TRBJ1-1
DNA: TGTGCCAGCAGCCCTCCCGGGACAGGGGTCGGAGCTTTCTTT
CDR3: CASSPPGTGVGAFF